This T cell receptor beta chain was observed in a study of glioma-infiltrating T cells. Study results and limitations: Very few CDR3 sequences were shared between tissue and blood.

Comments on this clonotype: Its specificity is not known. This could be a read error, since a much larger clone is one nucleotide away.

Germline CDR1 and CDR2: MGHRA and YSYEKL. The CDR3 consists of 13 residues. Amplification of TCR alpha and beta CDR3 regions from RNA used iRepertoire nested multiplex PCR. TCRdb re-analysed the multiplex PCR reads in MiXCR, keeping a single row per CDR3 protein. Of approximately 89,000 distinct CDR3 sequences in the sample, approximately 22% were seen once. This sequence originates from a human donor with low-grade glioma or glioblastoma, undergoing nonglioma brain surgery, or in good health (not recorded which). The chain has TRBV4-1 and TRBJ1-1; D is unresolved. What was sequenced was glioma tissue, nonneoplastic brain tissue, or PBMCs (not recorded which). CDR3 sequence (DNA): TGCGCCAGAAGCCCCAAACGAGTCGCTGAAGCTTTCTTT. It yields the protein CARSPKRVAEAFF.